Here is one T cell receptor (beta chain) with its context. This sample is drawn from a study of control samples from healthy donors and cancer patients. The CDR3 consists of 13 residues. V was pared by 2 bases and J by 5 bases, with 10 bases between. Germline V lookup: CDR1 ENHRY, CDR2 SYGVKD. TCRdb's table, derived via immunoSEQ multiplex PCR, lists solely in-frame clones and lacks some. The sample contains around 250,000 clones, over 75% of which appear only once. The genes are TRBV10-3 and TRBJ2-7, with a possible D match to TRBD1 (6 bases). The TCR comes from a woman aged 55-75 years with lung cancer. The sample taken for sequencing was PBMCs. The CDR3 protein is CAISEPGVHEQYF. CDR3 DNA: TGTGCCATCAGTGAGCCAGGGGTTCACGAGCAGTACTTC.